These 19 T cell receptor beta chains originate from one sample sequenced in a study of blood T cell repertoires in COVID-19. Sequencing was performed with immunoSEQ multiplex PCR; in TCRdb, only in-frame clones are kept and a portion is missing. This sample carries roughly 330,000 clones, 70% to 90% of them seen once, and the ten largest clones take 4%. The sequenced sample was peripheral blood. Receptors were obtained from a woman aged 45 to 65 with active or convalescent COVID-19.

The chain links TRBV28 to TRBJ2-1, with 7 bases matching TRBD2. CDR3 length: 13 amino acids. Germline values: CDR1 MDHEN, CDR2 SYDVKM. The CDR3 DNA follows: TGTGCATCGGGGAGGGATTCCTACAATGAGCAGTTCTTC. This gives the protein CASGRDSYNEQFF.

The V and J genes are TRBV7-2 and TRBJ2-4; tentatively, D is TRBD1 (5 bases). V lost 1 base and J lost 2, with 12 bases in between. This CDR3 has 16 residues. Germline V gene sequence: CDR1 SGHTA, CDR2 FQGNSA. CDR3 sequence reads: CASSLEGSVTKNIQYF. DNA of the CDR3: TGTGCCAGCAGCTTAGAGGGGTCGGTGACCAAAAACATTCAGTACTTC. The full variable domain, its missing parts supplied by reference TRBV7-2 and TRBJ2-4, is GAGVSQSPSNKVTEKGKDVELRCDPISGHTALYWYRQSLGQGLEFLIYFQGNSAPDKSGLPSDRFSAERTGGSVSTLTIQRTQQEDSAVYLCASSLEGSVTKNIQYFGAGTRLSVL.

This chain links TRBV7-9 with TRBJ1-5; D unresolved. From germline, CDR1 is SEHNR and CDR2 FQNEAQ (reference sequence). This CDR3 region has 15 residues. Trimming removed 5 bases at V and 2 bases at J, with 13 bases between. CDR3 sequence (DNA): TGTGCCAGCAGCCCCATTTCGGAGGGCAATCAGCCCCAGCATTTT. It is translated as CASSPISEGNQPQHF.

The chain couples TRBV5-1 to TRBJ2-7, with TRBD2 matching over 9 bases. The CDR3 spans 15 residues. Per the germline V gene, CDR1 is SGHRS and CDR2 is YFSETQ. Trimming removed 0 bases from V and 6 bases from J; junction bases left unmatched: 7. The DNA of the CDR3 is TGCGCCAGCAGCTTGGGGAACCCGACTAGCGGCGAGCAGTACTTC. As protein: CASSLGNPTSGEQYF. Full variable domain (missing parts from reference TRBV5-1 and TRBJ2-7): KAGVTQTPRYLIKTRGQQVTLSCSPISGHRSVSWYQQTPGQGLQFLFEYFSETQRNKGNFPGRFSGRQFSNSRSEMNVSTLELGDSALYLCASSLGNPTSGEQYFGPGTRLTVT.

This rearrangement joins TRBV6-2 or TRBV6-3 to TRBJ1-2, with D hard to call. The CDR3 runs 13 residues. In germline, CDR1 is MNHEY, CDR2 SVGEGT. V was shortened by 6 bases and J by 2 bases, with 10 bases between the two germline ends. CDR3 region: CASSSTQNYGYTF. CDR3 DNA: TGTGCCAGCAGCTCTACACAGAACTATGGCTACACCTTC.

The chain joins TRBV11-2 to TRBJ2-2, with a possible D match to TRBD1 (5 bases). CDR3 length equals 13 residues. Deletions cut 2 bases from V and 5 bases from J, with 6 bases between. Germline V gene sequence: CDR1 SGHAT, CDR2 FQNNGV. In DNA form, the CDR3 reads TGTGCCAGCAGCTTATCAGGGACCGGGGAGCTGTTTTTT. This translates into CASSLSGTGELFF.

The chain couples TRBV29-1 to TRBJ1-2; D is possibly TRBD1 (5 bases). The CDR3 is 13 residues long. V lost 2 bases to trimming and J lost 6 bases, with 13 bases between them. Germline CDR1 reads SQVTM; CDR2 reads ANQGSEA. CDR3 protein: CSVEPGREDGYTF. As DNA, the CDR3 is TGCAGCGTTGAACCAGGCAGGGAGGATGGCTACACCTTC.

The chain employs TRBV10-3 and TRBJ1-1; no reliable D call. Germline V gives CDR1 ENHRY, CDR2 SYGVKD. Trimming stripped 2 bases from V and 1 base from J, with 8 bases between. This CDR3 is built from 14 residues. CDR3 nucleotide sequence: TGTGCCATCAGTGAGCAGGTTACGAACACTGAAGCTTTCTTT. Translation: CAISEQVTNTEAFF.

The rearrangement links TRBV13 to TRBJ2-7; D may be TRBD2 (6 bases). Germline loops: CDR1 PRHDT, CDR2 FYEKMQ (reference sequence). The germline V and J ends were trimmed by 2 bases and 2 bases, with 13 bases remaining between them. The length of the CDR3 is 15 residues. DNA of the CDR3: TGTGCCAGCAGCTTAATGGCGGGACGGGCCTACGAGCAGTACTTC. Encoded protein: CASSLMAGRAYEQYF. Full variable domain (outside the CDR3, taken from reference TRBV13 and TRBJ2-7): AAGVIQSPRHLIKEKRETATLKCYPIPRHDTVYWYQQGPGQDPQFLISFYEKMQSDKGSIPDRFSAQQFSDYHSELNMSSLELGDSALYFCASSLMAGRAYEQYFGPGTRLTVT.

This chain joins TRBV19 and TRBJ1-1, with D unresolved. The length of the CDR3 is 14 residues. Germline V gene sequence: CDR1 LNHDA, CDR2 SQIVND (reference sequence). Deletions cut 7 bases from V and 3 bases from J, with 15 bases between. The CDR3 here is CASKLGLSHTEAFF. Written as DNA, the CDR3 is TGTGCCAGTAAACTGGGCCTCAGCCACACTGAAGCTTTCTTT.

The chain couples TRBV2 to TRBJ1-2; the match to TRBD1 covers 10 bases. This CDR3 has 13 residues. Germline CDR1 and CDR2: SNHLY and FYNNEI. Germline trimming cut 9 bases from V and 8 bases from J; bases unmatched to any gene: 9. CDR3 sequence (DNA): TGTGCCAGTCCGGGACAGGGGAGTGAGGGCTACACCTTC. It specifies CASPGQGSEGYTF.

This chain uses TRBV5-1 with TRBJ1-4; D may be TRBD1 (6 bases). CDR3 length equals 15 residues. The ends were cut back, 0 bases at V and 5 bases at J, with 11 bases in the middle. The germline gives CDR1 SGHRS, CDR2 YFSETQ. CDR3 amino acids: CASSLATGRNEKLFF. In DNA, the CDR3 is TGCGCCAGCAGCTTGGCGACAGGTCGAAATGAAAAACTGTTTTTT.

The chain uses TRBV5-4 and TRBJ1-1; no firm D call. CDR1 and CDR2 (germline): SGHNT, YYREEE (reference sequence). Trimming took off 5 bases at V and 1 base at J, with 3 bases between the two ends. There are 11 residues in the CDR3. The CDR3 sequence: CASRQNTEAFF. CDR3 DNA: TGTGCCAGCAGACAGAACACTGAAGCTTTCTTT.

The chain links TRBV15 to TRBJ1-1; 8 bases map to TRBD1. Germline V gene sequence: CDR1 LNHNV, CDR2 YYDKDF (reference sequence). This CDR3 contains 16 residues. After removal of 1 base from V and 3 bases from J, the junction contained 7 bases not matched to a gene. The CDR3 reads CATSRADWDRHTEAFF. The CDR3 DNA sequence: TGTGCCACCAGCAGAGCCGATTGGGACAGGCACACTGAAGCTTTCTTT.

The V and J genes are TRBV2 and TRBJ1-3; 7 nucleotides align to TRBD1. The J segment lost 4 bases and the V segment lost 6 bases, leaving 9 bases of the junction unmatched. The length of the CDR3 is 15 residues. Germline CDR1 SNHLY, CDR2 FYNNEI. The CDR3 region is CASRGDRVVGNTIYF. CDR3 DNA: TGTGCCAGCAGGGGAGACAGGGTGGTGGGAAACACCATATATTTT.

The chain couples TRBV30 to TRBJ1-1; no clear D. The ends were cut back, 0 bases at V and 2 bases at J, with 7 bases in the middle. Per germline, CDR1 GTSNPN and CDR2 SVGIG (reference sequence). The CDR3 extends over 13 amino acids. The CDR3 loop reads CAWSVQLNTEAFF. The CDR3 DNA reads TGTGCCTGGAGTGTACAGCTAAACACTGAAGCTTTCTTT.

A note on this clone: The same CDR3 can be traced to other DNA sequences in this sample. The chain couples TRBV5-1 to TRBJ2-3; D is uncertain. The CDR3 is 13 residues long. Germline CDR1 is SGHRS and CDR2 is YFSETQ. V was pared by 1 base and J by 0 bases, with 3 bases between. This CDR3 reads CASSLTSTDTQYF. The CDR3 DNA reads TGCGCCAGCAGCTTGACTAGCACAGATACGCAGTATTTT.

The chain recombines TRBV5-1 with TRBJ2-2; D remains ambiguous. CDR3 size: 12 residues. Germline V gene lookup returns CDR1 SGHRS and CDR2 YFSETQ. The V end lost 4 bases, the J end lost 4 bases, and 5 bases lay between the germline ends. Here the CDR3 DNA reads TGCGCCAGCAGCCGGGTCACCGGGGAGCTGTTTTTT. The encoded protein is CASSRVTGELFF.

The J gene is TRBJ2-7, the V gene TRBV4-3; 11 bases are a match to TRBD2. The germline V gene encodes CDR1 LGHNA and CDR2 YSLEER. V gave up 4 bases and J gave up 1 base; unmatched junction bases: 12. The CDR3 is made up of 18 amino acids. CDR3 amino acids: CASSLRGLAGGASYEQYF. CDR3 in DNA: TGCGCCAGCAGCCTCCGGGGGCTAGCGGGGGGTGCTTCCTACGAGCAGTACTTC.